This entry lists 28 T cell receptor beta chains sequenced from one sample in a study of Ad26.COV2.S vaccination and SARS-CoV-2 variants. Produced via immunoSEQ multiplex PCR; TCRdb's table is partial and in-frame only. The table has roughly 350,000 clones, around 89% seen once; the top ten hold roughly 5%. Indicated treatment: 15 to 20 received Ad26.COV2.S at low or high dose, single or two shots; 5 received placebo; per-sample allocation not given. On day 63 after the first injection, vaccine and placebo recipients gave samples. This specimen was peripheral blood, taken in a trial of Ad26.COV2.S vaccine versus placebo. The receptors were sampled from a person between 18 and 65 years old who received the Ad26.COV2.S COVID-19 vaccine or a placebo.

This chain uses TRBV15 with TRBJ1-4; TRBD1 might be the D (5 bases). The CDR3 spans 18 residues. The V gene's germline CDR1 is LNHNV and CDR2 YYDKDF (reference sequence). V was clipped by 5 bases and J by 0 bases, with 19 bases between them. CDR3 bases: TGTGCCACCAGCCCACTTGGCCAGGGCGCGACAACTAATGAAAAACTGTTTTTT. Its translation is CATSPLGQGATTNEKLFF. Complete variable domain (other parts from reference TRBV15 and TRBJ1-4): DAMVIQNPRYQVTQFGKPVTLSCSQTLNHNVMYWYQQKSSQAPKLLFHYYDKDFNNEADTPDNFQSRRPNTSFCFLDIRSPGLGDTAMYLCATSPLGQGATTNEKLFFGSGTQLSVL.

This chain joins TRBV18 and TRBJ2-2; D is possibly TRBD2 (6 bases). The CDR3 covers 15 residues. Per germline, CDR1 KGHSH and CDR2 LQKENI. Trimming took off 0 bases at V and 5 bases at J, with 10 bases between the two ends. The CDR3 nucleotides read TGTGCCAGCTCACCACCGAGGGACTCGACCGGGGAGCTGTTTTTT. Translated: CASSPPRDSTGELFF.

Notes on this clone: Distinct nucleotide sequences in the sample also encode this CDR3. This chain links TRBV9 with TRBJ1-1, with TRBD1 matching over 11 bases. Trimming took 3 bases from V and 4 from J; bases not matched to a gene: 5. CDR3 length: 15 amino acids. Per the germline V gene, CDR1 is SGDLS and CDR2 is YYNGEE. The CDR3 loop is CASSASGTGGTEAFF. In DNA, the CDR3 is TGTGCCAGCAGCGCGAGTGGGACAGGGGGCACTGAAGCTTTCTTT.

The CDR3 DNA sequence: TGTGCCAGCAGCTTAGTCGACTGGGGTCAGAGCTCCTACGAGCAGTACTTC. Translated, it gives CASSLVDWGQSSYEQYF. The chain is built from TRBV7-3 and TRBJ2-7, with D uncertain. This CDR3 contains 17 residues. The V and J ends lost 2 bases and 0 bases respectively, with 17 bases between them. Germline loops: CDR1 SGHTA, CDR2 FQGTGA. Supplemented by reference TRBV7-3 and TRBJ2-7, the full variable domain reads GAGVSQTPSNKVTEKGKYVELRCDPISGHTALYWYRQSLGQGPEFLIYFQGTGAADDSGLPNDRFFAVRPEGSVSTLKIQRTERGDSAVYLCASSLVDWGQSSYEQYFGPGTRLTVT.

The chain joins TRBV5-1 to TRBJ2-3; D might be TRBD1 or TRBD2, each matching 5 bases. The CDR3 loop spans 14 amino acids. Germline values: CDR1 SGHRS, CDR2 YFSETQ. V lost 4 bases and J lost 0, with 9 bases in between. The CDR3 bases are TGCGCCAGCAGCCGCGAGGGGAGCACAGATACGCAGTATTTT. Its protein is CASSREGSTDTQYF.

The chain has TRBV10-3 and TRBJ2-6; 7 bases are a match to TRBD1. CDR1 and CDR2 from the germline V gene are ENHRY and SYGVKD. The V gene end was trimmed by 6 bases and the J gene end by 0 bases; junction bases not matched to a gene: 14. The CDR3 length is 19 residues. Here the CDR3 DNA reads TGTGCCATCAGGGACGAGAAGGGGGCGGTCGACTCTGGGGCCAACGTCCTGACTTTC. It is translated as CAIRDEKGAVDSGANVLTF.

The J gene is TRBJ1-1, the V gene TRBV10-3; 7 positions match TRBD1. This CDR3 region has 14 residues. Germline trimming cut 5 bases from V and 0 bases from J; bases unmatched to any gene: 3. Germline V gives CDR1 ENHRY, CDR2 SYGVKD. CDR3 DNA sequence: TGTGCCATCAGTAGGGACAGCTTGAACACTGAAGCTTTCTTT. It specifies CAISRDSLNTEAFF.

This clone has only one observation. This chain connects TRBV28 to TRBJ1-1; tentative D call: TRBD1 (6 bases). CDR1 and CDR2 (germline): MDHEN, SYDVKM. Trimming shortened V by 6 bases and J by 6 bases, and 20 bases separated the two germline ends. There are 15 residues in the CDR3. The CDR3 region is CASRLQGRGTPEAFF. The DNA for the CDR3 is TGTGCCAGCAGATTACAGGGAAGGGGAACACCTGAAGCTTTCTTT.

The CDR3 reads CASSPLETWNEKLFF. The CDR3 DNA reads TGTGCCAGCAGTCCTCTTGAGACTTGGAATGAAAAACTGTTTTTT. The V gene is TRBV27, the J gene TRBJ1-4, with no clear D. The germline V gene has CDR1 MNHEY and CDR2 SMNVEV (reference sequence). The V end was cut by 5 bases, the J end by 5 bases, with 15 bases between. The CDR3 is 15 residues long.

The J gene is TRBJ2-2, the V gene TRBV14, with 11 bases aligning to TRBD2. The CDR3 covers 17 residues. J gave up 6 bases and V 0 bases, and 6 bases lay outside the gene matches. The germline CDR1 and CDR2 sequences are SGHDN and FVKESK. For the CDR3, the DNA is TGTGCCAGCAGCCAAGATATAGCGGGAGGGCCGGCCGGGGAGCTGTTTTTT. Protein sequence: CASSQDIAGGPAGELFF.

This clone came up a few times. In the same sample, other DNA sequences code for this CDR3. This chain joins TRBV9 and TRBJ1-2; D is undetermined. V shed 0 bases and J shed 3 bases, with 6 bases lying between them. This CDR3 spans 13 amino acids. Germline V gene sequence: CDR1 SGDLS, CDR2 YYNGEE. The CDR3 region has the DNA TGTGCCAGCAGCGTAGGTACGGACTATGGCTACACCTTC. Its protein is CASSVGTDYGYTF.

The table lists this clone with a few counts. The rearrangement links TRBV20-1 to TRBJ1-2; 9 bases are shared with TRBD1. Germline CDR1 DFQATT, CDR2 SNEGSKA (reference sequence). Losses at the gene ends were 3 bases for V and 4 bases for J; bases not matched to a gene: 9. CDR3 length: 15 residues. The CDR3 DNA is TGCAGTGCTAGTGGCATGGGACAGGGTACCTATGGCTACACCTTC. Its translation is CSASGMGQGTYGYTF.

This clone was found a few times. The genes are TRBV5-1 and TRBJ2-1, with D maybe TRBD2 (5 bases). Trimming removed 1 base at V and 5 bases at J, with 13 bases between. CDR1 and CDR2 (germline): SGHRS, YFSETQ. The CDR3 has 15 amino acids. This CDR3 reads CASSLSSGGDNEQFF. The CDR3 DNA reads TGCGCCAGCAGCTTGTCAAGCGGAGGAGACAATGAGCAGTTCTTC.

V and J are TRBV21-1 and TRBJ2-5; the D call TRBD2 from the table was never checked on the DNA. TRBV21-1 is assigned pseudogene status. CDR3 length: 16 amino acids. The CDR3 protein is CASSKARSGRRETQYF. The CDR3 DNA reads as TGTGCCAGCAGCAAAGCCCGTAGCGGGAGAAGGGAGACCCAGTACTTC.

The V and J genes are TRBV20-1 and TRBJ1-4; D ambiguous. The V and J ends lost 0 bases and 8 bases respectively, with 4 bases between them. The CDR3 totals 11 residues. Germline V lookup: CDR1 DFQATT, CDR2 SNEGSKA (reference sequence). CDR3 region: CSARDGEKLFF. The DNA for the CDR3 is TGCAGTGCTAGAGACGGGGAAAAACTGTTTTTT.

The chain joins TRBV6-6 to TRBJ1-2; tentatively, D is TRBD1 (6 bases). Germline CDR1 and CDR2: MNHNY and SVGAGI (reference sequence). The CDR3 loop spans 11 amino acids. The ends were cut back, 6 bases at V and 6 bases at J, with 8 bases in the middle. In DNA form, the CDR3 reads TGTGCCAGCAGAAACAGGGATGGCTACACCTTC. Encoded protein: CASRNRDGYTF.

Note on this clone: The identical CDR3 is also encoded by other nucleotide sequences in the sample. The rearrangement links TRBV20-1 to TRBJ2-7; D unclear. V lost 1 base, J lost 3 bases, and 4 bases lay in between. This CDR3 is 11 amino acids long. The germline gives CDR1 DFQATT, CDR2 SNEGSKA (reference sequence). In nucleotides, the CDR3 is TGCAGTGCTAGAGCGGGCTACGAGCAGTACTTC. The encoded protein is CSARAGYEQYF.

CDR3 sequence (DNA): TGCGCCAGCAGCCAAGACGCGGGCCCCATCGACGAGCAGTACTTC. It is translated as CASSQDAGPIDEQYF. The V and J genes are TRBV4-1 and TRBJ2-7; perhaps TRBD2 as D (5 bases). Germline-derived CDR1 and CDR2 are MGHRA and YSYEKL. Trimming removed 0 bases at V and 5 bases at J, with 14 bases between. The CDR3 covers 15 residues.

The chain carries TRBV19 and TRBJ2-7; TRBD2 is a possible D gene (5 bases). CDR3 length: 15 residues. Per the germline V gene, CDR1 is LNHDA and CDR2 is SQIVND (reference sequence). Trimming pared 6 bases from V and 7 bases from J, leaving 22 bases between. The CDR3 DNA is TGTGCCAGTAGGGGAAGCGGTGAAGGAAGGTCTGAGCAGTACTTC. Amino acids: CASRGSGEGRSEQYF.

As regards this clone: Mismatch with germline at one junction end may stem from a read error. The chain recombines TRBV11-1 with TRBJ1-3, with D unresolved. The CDR3 loop spans 14 amino acids. Germline V CDR1 and CDR2: SGHAT, FQDESV (reference sequence). The CDR3 protein is CASSLAGTGNTIYF. The CDR3, as DNA: TGTGCCAGCAGCCTAGCCGGAACGGGTAACACCATATATTTT.

This rearrangement joins TRBV11-2 to TRBJ2-7; D is ambiguous. In germline, CDR1 is SGHAT, CDR2 FQNNGV. The length of the CDR3 is 13 residues. Trimming cost V 6 bases and J 2 bases, with 11 bases left between them. The CDR3 loop is CASSRTGTYEQYF. The DNA of the CDR3 is TGTGCCAGCAGTCGCACTGGGACCTACGAGCAGTACTTC.

The chain uses TRBV19 and TRBJ2-1, with 12 bases fitting TRBD1. CDR1 is LNHDA, CDR2 SQIVND, per germline (reference sequence). V was pared by 4 bases and J by 2 bases, with 6 bases of the junction left unmatched. This CDR3 comprises 17 residues. Here the CDR3 DNA reads TGTGCCAGTAGTAGTCCCGGGACAGGGGGCGCCTACAATGAGCAGTTCTTC. This gives the protein CASSSPGTGGAYNEQFF.

The chain is built from TRBV27 and TRBJ1-1, with 7 bases fitting TRBD1. CDR1 is MNHEY and CDR2 is SMNVEV in the germline V gene (reference sequence). The CDR3 covers 15 residues. J lost 4 bases, V lost 4 bases, and 9 bases had no gene match. The CDR3 reads CASSSYRQGPTEAFF. For the CDR3, the DNA is TGTGCCAGCAGTTCCTACAGACAGGGCCCCACTGAAGCTTTCTTT.

This clone was detected only a few times. This chain uses TRBV7-2 with TRBJ1-4, with D tentatively TRBD1 (6 bases). This CDR3 has 14 amino acids. V lost 5 bases and J lost 4, with 11 bases in between. CDR1 and CDR2 (germline): SGHTA, FQGNSA. The CDR3, as DNA: TGTGCCAGCAGCGCGGACAGTTTTAATGAAAAACTGTTTTTT. It translates to CASSADSFNEKLFF.

The chain joins TRBV7-9 to TRBJ2-1; D is undetermined. The CDR3 is 12 residues long. Germline CDR1 is SEHNR and CDR2 is FQNEAQ (reference sequence). The V end lost 1 base, the J end lost 9 bases, and 7 bases lay between the germline ends. CDR3 loop: CASSLVGPEQFF. As DNA, the CDR3 is TGTGCCAGCAGCTTAGTCGGGCCTGAGCAGTTCTTC.

CDR3 sequence: CASSDGTDQPQHF. The CDR3 coding sequence is TGCGCCAGCAGCGACGGGACGGATCAGCCCCAGCATTTT. The rearrangement links TRBV5-1 to TRBJ1-5, with a tentative D call TRBD1 (5 bases). The germline CDR1 and CDR2 sequences are SGHRS and YFSETQ. Trimming shortened V by 4 bases and J by 5 bases, and 10 bases separated the two germline ends. The CDR3 contains 13 residues.

On this clone itself: The sample holds other DNA sequences that translate to the same CDR3. The chain links TRBV19 to TRBJ1-1; 9 positions match TRBD1. Germline CDR1 reads LNHDA; CDR2 reads SQIVND (reference sequence). This CDR3 region has 15 residues. Trimming cost V 1 base and J 1 base; bases outside gene matches: 1. As DNA, the CDR3 is TGTGCCAGTAGTATAGGGACAGGGGCGAACACTGAAGCTTTCTTT. It encodes CASSIGTGANTEAFF.

The V call is TRBV11-2, the J call TRBJ2-2; tentatively, D is TRBD1 (6 bases). Germline values: CDR1 SGHAT, CDR2 FQNNGV. With 3 bases removed from V and 4 bases from J, the gap between germline ends came to 12 bases. The CDR3 length is 15 residues. The CDR3 DNA reads TGTGCCAGCAGCTTTTTGTCCAGGGGCACCGGGGAGCTGTTTTTT. Protein: CASSFLSRGTGELFF.